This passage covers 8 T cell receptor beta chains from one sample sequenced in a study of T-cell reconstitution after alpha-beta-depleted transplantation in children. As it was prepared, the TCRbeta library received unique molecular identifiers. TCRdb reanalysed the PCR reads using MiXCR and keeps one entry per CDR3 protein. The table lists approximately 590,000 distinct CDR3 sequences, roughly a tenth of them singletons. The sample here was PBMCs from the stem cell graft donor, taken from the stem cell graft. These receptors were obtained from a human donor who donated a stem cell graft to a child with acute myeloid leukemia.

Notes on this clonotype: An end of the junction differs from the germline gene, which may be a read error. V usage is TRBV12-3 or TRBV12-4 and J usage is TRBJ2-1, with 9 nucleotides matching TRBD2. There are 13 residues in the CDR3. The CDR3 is CASSLMGGRAGVF. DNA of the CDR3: TGTGCCAGCAGTTTAATGGGCGGGAGGGCCGGAGTTTTC.

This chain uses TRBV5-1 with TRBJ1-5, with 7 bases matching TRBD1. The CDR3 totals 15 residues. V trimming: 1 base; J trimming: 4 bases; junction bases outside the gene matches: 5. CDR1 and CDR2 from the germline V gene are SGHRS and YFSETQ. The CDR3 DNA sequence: TGCGCCAGCAGCTTGACGGGACAGATAAATCAGCCCCAGCATTTT. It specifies CASSLTGQINQPQHF. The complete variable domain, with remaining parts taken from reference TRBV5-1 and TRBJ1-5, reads KAGVTQTPRYLIKTRGQQVTLSCSPISGHRSVSWYQQTPGQGLQFLFEYFSETQRNKGNFPGRFSGRQFSNSRSEMNVSTLELGDSALYLCASSLTGQINQPQHFGDGTRLSIL.

The CDR3 region has the DNA TGCAGCGTCCGGGACAGGGACCTCGATGGCTACACCTTC. Translating it yields CSVRDRDLDGYTF. The genes are TRBV29-1 and TRBJ1-2, with TRBD1 matching over 9 bases. Germline assignment: CDR1 SQVTM and CDR2 ANQGSEA. Trimming cost V 6 bases and J 6 bases; bases outside gene matches: 8. This CDR3 has 13 amino acids. The full variable domain, rest sourced from reference TRBV29-1 and TRBJ1-2, is SAVISQKPSRDICQRGTSLTIQCQVDSQVTMMFWYRQQPGQSLTLIATANQGSEATYESGFVIDKFPISRPNLTFSTLTVSNMSPEDSSIYLCSVRDRDLDGYTFGSGTRLTVV.

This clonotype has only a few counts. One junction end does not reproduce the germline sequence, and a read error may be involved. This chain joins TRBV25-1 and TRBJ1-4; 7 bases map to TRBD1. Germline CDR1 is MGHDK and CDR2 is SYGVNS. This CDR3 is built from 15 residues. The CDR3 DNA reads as TGTGCCAGCAGCGAATCGTCGGGACAGAAAGAAAAACTGTTTTTT. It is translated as CASSESSGQKEKLFF.

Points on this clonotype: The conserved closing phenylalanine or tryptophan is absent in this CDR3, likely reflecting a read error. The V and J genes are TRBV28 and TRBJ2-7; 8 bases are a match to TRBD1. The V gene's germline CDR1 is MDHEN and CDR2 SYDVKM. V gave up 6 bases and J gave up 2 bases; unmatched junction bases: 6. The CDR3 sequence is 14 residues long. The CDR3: CASSKPGQAYEQYL. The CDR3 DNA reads TGTGCCAGCAGCAAGCCGGGACAGGCCTACGAGCAGTACCTC.

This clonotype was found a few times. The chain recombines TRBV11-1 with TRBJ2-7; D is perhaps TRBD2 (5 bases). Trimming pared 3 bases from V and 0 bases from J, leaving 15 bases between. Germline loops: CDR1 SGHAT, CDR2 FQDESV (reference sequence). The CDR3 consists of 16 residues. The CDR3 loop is CASSFLDGLLSYEQYF. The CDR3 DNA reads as TGTGCCAGCAGCTTCCTAGATGGACTCCTCTCCTACGAGCAGTACTTC. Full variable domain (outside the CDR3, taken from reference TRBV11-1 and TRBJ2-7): EAEVAQSPRYKITEKSQAVAFWCDPISGHATLYWYRQILGQGPELLVQFQDESVVDDSQLPKDRFSAERLKGVDSTLKIQPAELGDSAMYLCASSFLDGLLSYEQYFGPGTRLTVT.

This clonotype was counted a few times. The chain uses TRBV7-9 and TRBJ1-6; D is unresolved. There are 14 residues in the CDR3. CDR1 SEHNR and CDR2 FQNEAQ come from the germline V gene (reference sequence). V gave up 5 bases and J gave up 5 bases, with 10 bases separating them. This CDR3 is CASSQDLNNSPLHF. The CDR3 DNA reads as TGTGCCAGCAGCCAGGACCTCAATAATTCACCCCTCCACTTT.

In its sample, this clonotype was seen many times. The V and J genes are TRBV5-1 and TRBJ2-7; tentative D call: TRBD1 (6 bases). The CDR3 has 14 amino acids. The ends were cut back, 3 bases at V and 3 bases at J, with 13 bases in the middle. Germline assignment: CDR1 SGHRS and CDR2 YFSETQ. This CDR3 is CASSWLTGDYEQYF. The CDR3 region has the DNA TGCGCCAGCAGCTGGCTGACAGGAGACTACGAGCAGTACTTC.